A selection of T cell receptor beta chains follows, all from one sample in a study of blood T cell repertoires in COVID-19. Some clones are missing from TCRdb's copy, which holds only in-frame ones; the method was immunoSEQ multiplex PCR. The sample lists tens of thousands of clones; about nine tenths were seen once. The specimen sequenced was peripheral blood. Every receptor here comes from a man aged 55 to 70 with active COVID-19. CDR3s include the opening cysteine and the closing phenylalanine or tryptophan. A D gene is named only where the DNA matches it firmly. Rows may omit the clone size; those that give it use once, few, many or a size class.

CDR3nt | CDR3aa | v_gene | d_gene | j_gene | abundance
TGTGCCAGCAGCTTAGGGACTAGCGGGTTCAATGAGCAGTTCTTC | CASSLGTSGFNEQFF | TRBV5-6 | TRBD2 | TRBJ2-1 | NA
TGTGCCAGTAAGGTGGTAGCGTCGGGCAATGAGCAGTTCTTC | CASKVVASGNEQFF | TRBV19 | NA | TRBJ2-1 | NA
TGTGCCAGCAGCTTAAGTCACATAGGAGCAGCCTCCTACGAGCAGTACTTC | CASSLSHIGAASYEQYF | TRBV13 | NA | TRBJ2-7 | few
TGTGCCAGCAGCACAGTCGGCACAGATACGCAGTATTTT | CASSTVGTDTQYF | TRBV6-5 | NA | TRBJ2-3 | NA
TGTGCCAGCAGCCGTACGCCGGACAGAATTTCCTACAATGAGCAGTTCTTC | CASSRTPDRISYNEQFF | TRBV4-2 | NA | TRBJ2-1 | NA
TGTGCCAGTAGTCTCACCGGACTAGCTAATGAGCAGTTCTTC | CASSLTGLANEQFF | TRBV19 | TRBD2 | TRBJ2-1 | NA
TGTGCCAGCAGCGCAGACAGGTCTCGAACCGGGGAGCTGTTTTTT | CASSADRSRTGELFF | TRBV11-2 | NA | TRBJ2-2 | NA
TGTGCCACCAGCACTTCGGACACCAATGAAGCTTTCTTT | CATSTSDTNEAFF | TRBV15 | NA | TRBJ1-1 | NA
TGTGCCAGTAACCCTCGACAGGGGCCCAATGGCTACACCTTC | CASNPRQGPNGYTF | TRBV19 | TRBD1 | TRBJ1-2 | NA
TGTGCCTGCCCGACTAGCGGTAACACCGGGGAGCTGTTTTTT | CACPTSGNTGELFF | TRBV30 | TRBD2 | TRBJ2-2 | NA
TGTGCCAGCAGCTTAGGAGGACAGGGGATGGCCTACGAGCAGTACTTC | CASSLGGQGMAYEQYF | TRBV13 | TRBD1 | TRBJ2-7 | NA
TGTGCCAGCAGCCAAGCAGCGGGAGGGCCCGGAGAGACCCAGTACTTC | CASSQAAGGPGETQYF | TRBV4-2 | TRBD2 | TRBJ2-5 | NA
TGTGCCAGCAGTGAATTTTGCGATCTAGCGGGAATGTACGAGCAGTACTTC | CASSEFCDLAGMYEQYF | TRBV25-1 | TRBD2 | TRBJ2-7 | NA
TGTGCCACCAGTGATTCCAGGGTGTTCGATGAGCAGTTCTTC | CATSDSRVFDEQFF | TRBV24-1 | NA | TRBJ2-1 | NA
TGTGCCAGCAGGACGACTACTCACTACGAGCAGTACTTC | CASRTTTHYEQYF | TRBV6-5 | NA | TRBJ2-7 | NA
TGTGCCAGCATGCCGGAGGGAGGGTACACTGAAGCTTTCTTT | CASMPEGGYTEAFF | TRBV28 | NA | TRBJ1-1 | NA
TGTGCCAGTAGTCGGATGGACGGGCGGGCGACCCAGTACTTC | CASSRMDGRATQYF | TRBV19 | NA | TRBJ2-5 | NA
TGCGCCAGCAGCGTAAACCCGCAGGCTTTACAGGGAAGAGGTGGCTACACCTTC | CASSVNPQALQGRGGYTF | TRBV5-1 | NA | TRBJ1-2 | NA
TGTGCCAGCAGACCCGGGTGGGCGGGAGCCCACGAGCAGTACTTC | CASRPGWAGAHEQYF | TRBV2 | TRBD2 | TRBJ2-7 | NA
TGCGCCAGCAGCTTGATTGGGACAACGAACACTGAAGCTTTCTTT | CASSLIGTTNTEAFF | TRBV5-1 | NA | TRBJ1-1 | NA
TGTGCCAGCAGCCAGACTAGCGGGAGATCGCCGGACAATGAGCAGTTCTTC | CASSQTSGRSPDNEQFF | TRBV3-1/TRBV3-2 | TRBD2 | TRBJ2-1 | NA
TGTGCCAGCAGTGACCTCTCCTTAGCCAAAAACATTCAGTACTTC | CASSDLSLAKNIQYF | TRBV6-1 | NA | TRBJ2-4 | NA
TGTGCCAGTAGTATTTTCGGGGTAAGCAATCAGCCCCAGCATTTT | CASSIFGVSNQPQHF | TRBV19 | NA | TRBJ1-5 | NA
TGCGCCAGCAGCTTCAGGACAGACACCGGGGAGCTGTTTTTT | CASSFRTDTGELFF | TRBV5-1 | NA | TRBJ2-2 | NA
TGTGCCAGCAGCACCGGGACAGGGGGCTATAACTATGGCTACACCTTC | CASSTGTGGYNYGYTF | TRBV9 | TRBD1 | TRBJ1-2 | NA
TGTGCCAGCAGCTCGCACAGGGGGACTAGCACAGATACGCAGTATTTT | CASSSHRGTSTDTQYF | TRBV5-8 | TRBD1 | TRBJ2-3 | NA
TGTGCTAGTGGTTTGGGACCGGGACAGTCGCCTACCTACGAGCAGTACTTC | CASGLGPGQSPTYEQYF | TRBV12-5 | TRBD1 | TRBJ2-7 | NA
TGCGCCAGCAGCTTGGGGGGACAGGGGGCAGATACGCAGTATTTT | CASSLGGQGADTQYF | TRBV5-1 | TRBD1 | TRBJ2-3 | NA
TGTGCCAGCTCACCTGCGGGGTACGAGACCCAGTACTTC | CASSPAGYETQYF | TRBV18 | NA | TRBJ2-5 | NA
TGCGCCAGCAGCCAAGAGTCGGGGAGTGATGAGCAGTTCTTC | CASSQESGSDEQFF | TRBV4-1 | NA | TRBJ2-1 | NA